What follows are 10 T cell receptor beta chains derived from one specimen sequenced in a study of T cell responses to AZD1222 COVID-19 vaccine. Assay: immunoSEQ multiplex PCR; the TCRdb copy retains only in-frame clones and omits some. The repertoire has more than 70,000 clones, 85% of them found once; the top ten carry around 13%. The sequences come from peripheral blood, collected on day 0 of AZD1222 vaccination. These TCRs come from an adult in good health.

The chain recombines TRBV19 with TRBJ1-5; tentatively, D is TRBD1 (6 bases). Germline CDR1 LNHDA, CDR2 SQIVND (reference sequence). The CDR3 length is 12 residues. The V end was cut by 10 bases, the J end by 2 bases, with 9 bases between. The CDR3 loop is CATHRGNQPQHF. Written as DNA, the CDR3 is TGTGCCACCCACAGGGGCAATCAGCCCCAGCATTTT.

The table lists this clone with a few counts. The chain has TRBV7-9 and TRBJ1-4; 9 bases fit TRBD1. Germline V gene data show CDR1 as SEHNR and CDR2 as FQNEAQ (reference sequence). V was clipped by 3 bases and J by 5 bases; unmatched bases: 13. The CDR3 has 18 amino acids. The CDR3 loop reads CASSLDYRGTGWNEKLFF. The CDR3, as DNA: TGTGCCAGCAGCTTGGACTATAGAGGGACAGGGTGGAATGAAAAACTGTTTTTT.

The genes are TRBV12-3 or TRBV12-4 and TRBJ2-7, with 7 bases that match TRBD1. With V trimmed by 6 bases and J by 3 bases, 5 bases remained unmatched. This CDR3 region has 13 residues. The CDR3 loop reads CASSPTGVYEQYF. Here the CDR3 DNA reads TGTGCCAGCAGCCCCACAGGGGTCTACGAGCAGTACTTC.

The chain uses TRBV6-5 and TRBJ1-2; D is unclear. Germline CDR1 MNHEY, CDR2 SVGAGI. The CDR3 consists of 14 residues. Trimming removed 0 bases at V and 6 bases at J, with 11 bases between. The CDR3 sequence: CASSYSFGNNGYTF. The CDR3 nucleotides are TGTGCCAGCAGTTACTCGTTCGGCAACAATGGCTACACCTTC.

The chain links TRBV30 to TRBJ1-5, with D maybe TRBD1 (5 bases). V lost 0 bases and J lost 0, with 15 bases in between. This CDR3 is 17 amino acids long. Germline assignment: CDR1 GTSNPN and CDR2 SVGIG (reference sequence). CDR3 amino acids: CAWSVGAGGFSNQPQHF. The DNA for the CDR3 is TGTGCCTGGAGTGTAGGTGCCGGGGGATTTAGCAATCAGCCCCAGCATTTT.

The chain combines TRBV7-2 with TRBJ2-3, with D tentatively TRBD1 (5 bases). There are 14 residues in the CDR3. Per germline, CDR1 SGHTA and CDR2 FQGNSA. V was trimmed by 1 base and J by 3 bases, leaving 8 bases between them. The CDR3 sequence: CASSLGRQTDTQYF. The CDR3 bases are TGTGCCAGCAGCTTAGGGAGACAGACAGATACGCAGTATTTT.

This clone was observed a single time. The chain links TRBV5-1 to TRBJ1-1, with unresolved D. Germline V lookup: CDR1 SGHRS, CDR2 YFSETQ. V lost 0 bases, J lost 1 base, and 10 bases lay in between. The CDR3 is 15 residues long. The CDR3 region has the DNA TGCGCCAGCAGCTTGGTTTCTTCTGGGAACACTGAAGCTTTCTTT. Amino acids: CASSLVSSGNTEAFF.

The genes are TRBV18 and TRBJ1-1; D not certain. This CDR3 has 13 amino acids. In germline, CDR1 is KGHSH, CDR2 LQKENI. Trimming left V 1 base short and J 3 bases short, with 6 bases between. The CDR3 is CASSPQEYTEAFF. The CDR3 bases are TGTGCCAGCTCACCACAGGAGTACACTGAAGCTTTCTTT.

This clone was recorded a few times. The chain combines TRBV5-1 with TRBJ1-2; 9 nucleotides agree with TRBD1. Looked up from germline, CDR1 is SGHRS and CDR2 is YFSETQ. Losses at the gene ends were 2 bases for V and 6 bases for J; bases not matched to a gene: 2. There are 13 residues in the CDR3. CDR3 DNA sequence: TGCGCCAGCAGCTTTGGGACAGGGAATGGCTACACCTTC. Its translation: CASSFGTGNGYTF.

The chain recombines TRBV14 with TRBJ2-3; 13 positions match TRBD2. Germline lookup yields CDR1 SGHDN and CDR2 FVKESK. V gave up 3 bases and J gave up 0 bases; unmatched junction bases: 12. The CDR3 extends over 20 amino acids. In DNA form, the CDR3 reads TGTGCCAGCAGCCACCGCTCCACTAGCGGGGGGGCCGGTAGCACAGATACGCAGTATTTT. This translates into CASSHRSTSGGAGSTDTQYF.